This T cell receptor (beta chain) was recovered during a study of cytomegalovirus exposure and HLA in healthy donors. There are 16 residues in the CDR3. Germline CDR1 reads LGHNA; CDR2 reads YSLEER. Trimming took 1 base from V and 1 from J, leaving 13 bases between them. This clone was detected only a few times. This PCR relied on a set of 60 Vbeta primers and 13 Jbeta primers. Sequencing was performed with immunoSEQ multiplex PCR; in TCRdb, only in-frame clones are kept and a portion is missing. The repertoire includes approximately 120,000 clones, around 73% of them detected once, and 8.4% sits in the top ten.

V gene TRBV4-3 combines with J gene TRBJ1-1; maybe TRBD1 (5 bases). Sequencing was performed on PBMCs. The receptor's source is a middle-aged man in good health and CMV-seronegative. The CDR3: CASSQGTQEWNTEAFF. As DNA, the CDR3 is TGCGCCAGCAGCCAAGGAACACAGGAATGGAACACTGAAGCTTTCTTT.